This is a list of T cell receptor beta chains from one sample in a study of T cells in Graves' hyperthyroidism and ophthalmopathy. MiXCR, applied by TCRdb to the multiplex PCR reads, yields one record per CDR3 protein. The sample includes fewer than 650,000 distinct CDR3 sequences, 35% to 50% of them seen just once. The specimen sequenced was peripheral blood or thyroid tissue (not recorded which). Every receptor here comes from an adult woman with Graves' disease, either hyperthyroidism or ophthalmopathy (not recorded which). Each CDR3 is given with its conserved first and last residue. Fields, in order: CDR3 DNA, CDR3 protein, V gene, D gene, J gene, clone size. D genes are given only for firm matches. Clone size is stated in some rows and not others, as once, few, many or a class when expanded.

cdr3_nt: TGCAGTGCTAGAGATCCATGGGATCAGCCCCAGCATTTT; cdr3_aa: CSARDPWDQPQHF; v_call: TRBV20-1; d_call: NA; j_call: TRBJ1-5; clone_size: NA
cdr3_nt: TGCGCCAGCAGCTTGGAGTCGGCAGGGAGGCCTAATGAAAAACTGTTTTTT; cdr3_aa: CASSLESAGRPNEKLFF; v_call: TRBV5-1; d_call: NA; j_call: TRBJ1-4; clone_size: NA
cdr3_nt: TGTGCCAGCAGCACCCGGACAGGGAATCAGCCCCAGTACTTC; cdr3_aa: CASSTRTGNQPQYF; v_call: TRBV7-2; d_call: TRBD1; j_call: TRBJ2-5; clone_size: NA
cdr3_nt: TGCAGCAGTGAAATTGAGAGCAGAGTCGCTCACAATCAGCCCCAGCATTTT; cdr3_aa: CSSEIESRVAHNQPQHF; v_call: TRBV29-1; d_call: NA; j_call: TRBJ1-5; clone_size: NA
cdr3_nt: TGTGCCAGCAGCTTAGCTGGGTTCCCGAACACTGAAGCTTTCTTT; cdr3_aa: CASSLAGFPNTEAFF; v_call: TRBV7-2; d_call: NA; j_call: TRBJ1-1; clone_size: many
cdr3_nt: TGTGCCATCAGGGGAGGACAGCCTGGAAACACCATATATTTT; cdr3_aa: CAIRGGQPGNTIYF; v_call: TRBV10-3; d_call: NA; j_call: TRBJ1-3; clone_size: NA
cdr3_nt: TGTGCCAGCAGTTTTGAGGCCCTTGTCTCTGGAAACACCATATATTTT; cdr3_aa: CASSFEALVSGNTIYF; v_call: TRBV12-3/TRBV12-4; d_call: NA; j_call: TRBJ1-3; clone_size: NA
cdr3_nt: TGTGCCAGCAGCGTCAGTTCGACCCAGTACTTC; cdr3_aa: CASSVSSTQYF; v_call: TRBV25-1; d_call: NA; j_call: TRBJ2-5; clone_size: once
cdr3_nt: TGTGCCAGCAACCGCGGGAGGGTAAAAACTGAAGCTTTCTTT; cdr3_aa: CASNRGRVKTEAFF; v_call: TRBV7-9; d_call: NA; j_call: TRBJ1-1; clone_size: NA
cdr3_nt: TGCAGCGCTCGGACAGGGGCCAATCAGCCCCAGCATTTT; cdr3_aa: CSARTGANQPQHF; v_call: TRBV29-1; d_call: TRBD1; j_call: TRBJ1-5; clone_size: NA
cdr3_nt: TGCGCCAGCAAGGTCAGAATCCAAGAGACCCAGTACTTC; cdr3_aa: CASKVRIQETQYF; v_call: TRBV5-1; d_call: NA; j_call: TRBJ2-5; clone_size: NA
cdr3_nt: TGTGCCAGCAGCTTAGCCGGTTTGGAGACCCAGTACTTC; cdr3_aa: CASSLAGLETQYF; v_call: TRBV7-2; d_call: NA; j_call: TRBJ2-5; clone_size: many
cdr3_nt: TGTGCCAGCAGCTTTTCCCCCAGGGACTACGAGCAGTACTTC; cdr3_aa: CASSFSPRDYEQYF; v_call: TRBV7-9; d_call: NA; j_call: TRBJ2-7; clone_size: many
cdr3_nt: TGTGCCAGCAGCCCAACGTGGGGTAGCAATCAGCCCCAGCATTTT; cdr3_aa: CASSPTWGSNQPQHF; v_call: TRBV6-6; d_call: NA; j_call: TRBJ1-5; clone_size: NA
cdr3_nt: TGTGCCAGCAGCGACAGGGGCAGCATCGAGACCCAGTACTTC; cdr3_aa: CASSDRGSIETQYF; v_call: TRBV9; d_call: TRBD1; j_call: TRBJ2-5; clone_size: NA
cdr3_nt: TGTGCCAGCAGTGAAGTTCGGGGTGGCGGCTACACCTTC; cdr3_aa: CASSEVRGGGYTF; v_call: TRBV12-3/TRBV12-4; d_call: NA; j_call: TRBJ1-2; clone_size: few
cdr3_nt: TGTGCCAGCAGCCCACGACAGGGGGTGCAAGAGACCCAGTACTTC; cdr3_aa: CASSPRQGVQETQYF; v_call: TRBV7-6; d_call: TRBD1; j_call: TRBJ2-5; clone_size: NA
cdr3_nt: TGTGCCAGCAGCCTGACAGGGACCGAGCAGTACTTC; cdr3_aa: CASSLTGTEQYF; v_call: TRBV11-3; d_call: TRBD1; j_call: TRBJ2-7; clone_size: many
cdr3_nt: TGCAGTGCTAGAGAGACAGGGGCTATTCAGCCCCAGCATTTT; cdr3_aa: CSARETGAIQPQHF; v_call: TRBV20-1; d_call: TRBD1; j_call: TRBJ1-5; clone_size: NA
cdr3_nt: TGTGCCAGTGAGCGGGATTGGTATGCGGGCAATTCACCCCTCCACTTT; cdr3_aa: CASERDWYAGNSPLHF; v_call: TRBV2; d_call: NA; j_call: TRBJ1-6; clone_size: NA